This T cell receptor beta chain derives from a study of CD8 T cells in ankylosing spondylitis. Whole-study results and caveats: Characteristic of ankylosing spondylitis blood, it appeared, was a TCR beta motif comprising eight highly homologous variants. Disease-linked clones proved CD8+ and comparatively uncommon in peripheral blood. Matched ankylosing spondylitis synovial fluid reportedly showed significant enrichment of disease-linked clones.

CDR3 length equals 18 residues. Trimming at V came to 8 bases and at J to 0 bases, leaving 15 bases not matched to a gene. Germline values: CDR1 SQVTM, CDR2 ANQGSEA. A note on this clonotype: Its cognate antigen is unknown.

Using its own MiXCR run on the 5' RACE reads, TCRdb lists one record per CDR3 protein. The sample lists about 240,000 distinct CDR3 sequences, around 9.1% occurring once. Material: blood, either unsorted or a sorted T cell fraction (not recorded which). The TCR sequence derives from a male donor with ankylosing spondylitis or in good health (not recorded which). The chain is built from TRBV29-1 and TRBJ2-1; the match to TRBD2 covers 11 bases. CDR3 protein: CSWGRLAGKRSSYNEQFF. For the CDR3, the DNA is TGCAGCTGGGGGCGACTAGCGGGGAAAAGGAGCTCCTACAATGAGCAGTTCTTC.